These 18 T cell receptor beta chains share one sample of origin, sequenced in a study of T cells expressing NK-cell markers. TCRdb re-called the 5' RACE reads and shows each CDR3 protein once, DNA omitted. This table lists about 260,000 distinct CDR3 sequences. The material sequenced was blood T cells: a sorted CD56 or NKG2C T cell subset, CD4+ or CD8+ T cells, or bulk PBMC T cells (not recorded which). These receptors were collected from a woman aged 18 to 75 in good health.

This chain joins TRBV14 and TRBJ1-1. In germline, CDR1 is SGHDN, CDR2 FVKESK. The CDR3 loop spans 16 amino acids. The CDR3 loop is CASSLYERGMNTEAFF.

The chain is built from TRBV12-3 or TRBV12-4 and TRBJ1-5; the TCRdb D gene call, TRBD1, has no DNA to confirm it. This CDR3 is built from 16 residues. The chain's CDR3 is CASRSQGLTSSQPQHF.

The chain joins TRBV5-4 to TRBJ2-3. Germline assignment: CDR1 SGHNT and CDR2 YYREEE (reference sequence). The CDR3 runs 16 residues. The CDR3 sequence is CASSFVGIPTAFAQYF.

This sequence joins TRBV12-3 or TRBV12-4 and TRBJ1-2; absent DNA, TCRdb's TRBD1 call cannot be checked. CDR3 length equals 12 residues. The CDR3 loop reads CASITGRRGYTF.

V usage is TRBV12-3 or TRBV12-4 and J usage is TRBJ2-5; the D gene TCRdb calls, TRBD1, cannot be checked with no DNA. This CDR3 has 14 residues. CDR3 region: CASSNTGGGGTQYF.

This chain links TRBV4-3 with TRBJ2-2. The CDR3 consists of 15 residues. Germline-derived CDR1 and CDR2 are LGHNA and YSLEER. CDR3 residues: CASSQEDGNTGELFF.

The rearrangement uses TRBV20-1 and TRBJ2-1; the TCRdb D gene call, TRBD2, has no DNA to confirm it. The germline CDR1 and CDR2 sequences are DFQATT and SNEGSKA (reference sequence). The CDR3 sequence is 14 residues long. The CDR3 spells CSAPLAAKYNEQFF.

CDR3 in amino acids: CASSLRAGKTGNTEAFF. This sequence joins TRBV12-3 or TRBV12-4 and TRBJ1-1; TCRdb lists TRBD1, though no DNA is available to test this call. The CDR3 totals 17 residues.

CDR3 sequence reads: CASSYEPGPNEQFF. This chain joins TRBV5-1 and TRBJ2-1; TCRdb picks TRBD1, but there is no DNA to check that call. This CDR3 spans 14 amino acids. Looked up from germline, CDR1 is SGHRS and CDR2 is YFSETQ. The complete variable domain, with remaining parts taken from reference TRBV5-1 and TRBJ2-1, reads KAGVTQTPRYLIKTRGQQVTLSCSPISGHRSVSWYQQTPGQGLQFLFEYFSETQRNKGNFPGRFSGRQFSNSRSEMNVSTLELGDSALYLCASSYEPGPNEQFFGPGTRLTVL.

The chain couples TRBV24-1 to TRBJ1-5; TCRdb outputs TRBD1, but without DNA this stays unchecked. Germline CDR1 and CDR2: KGHDR and SFDVKD. The CDR3 runs 14 residues. The CDR3 loop reads CATSEAPHGLPQHF.

The CDR3 loop is CASSRTQGFVETQYF. The chain recombines TRBV7-9 with TRBJ2-5; as DNA is missing, the TRBD2 call by TCRdb cannot be tested. Germline CDR1 and CDR2: SEHNR and FQNEAQ (reference sequence). This CDR3 has 15 residues.

The J gene is TRBJ2-7, the V gene TRBV20-1; TCRdb's D call, TRBD2, is unchecked because there is no DNA. The CDR3 has 17 residues. Germline-derived CDR1 and CDR2 are DFQATT and SNEGSKA (reference sequence). The CDR3 loop is CSARVMSVAGVGGEQYF.

V is TRBV12-3 or TRBV12-4 and J is TRBJ2-3; TCRdb returns TRBD2, unconfirmable since there is no DNA. The CDR3 contains 15 residues. CDR3 residues: CASSLGGRAPDTQYF.

This CDR3 reads CASIGTAYEQFF. The chain couples TRBV6-2 or TRBV6-3 to TRBJ2-1; TCRdb's D call of TRBD1 is untestable without DNA. Germline CDR1 and CDR2: MNHEY and SVGEGT. The CDR3 has 12 amino acids.

The V call is TRBV2, the J call TRBJ1-4; without DNA, the TCRdb call of TRBD1 cannot be checked. The CDR3 covers 15 residues. The germline V gene encodes CDR1 SNHLY and CDR2 FYNNEI. This CDR3 is CASRVAQGAGEKLFF.

The rearrangement joins TRBV12-3 or TRBV12-4 to TRBJ1-2; checking the TCRdb D call of TRBD1 is not possible without DNA. The CDR3 extends over 12 amino acids. CDR3 sequence: CASGTGPYGYTF.

The genes are TRBV10-3 and TRBJ2-1. The CDR3 runs to 14 residues. The V gene's germline CDR1 is ENHRY and CDR2 SYGVKD. The CDR3 sequence is CAINRGRAYNEQFF.

The chain is built from TRBV10-3 and TRBJ2-5; the TRBD2 assignment by TCRdb is unverifiable without DNA. Germline assignment: CDR1 ENHRY and CDR2 SYGVKD. This CDR3 comprises 13 residues. The CDR3 is CAIGTSGARDQYF.